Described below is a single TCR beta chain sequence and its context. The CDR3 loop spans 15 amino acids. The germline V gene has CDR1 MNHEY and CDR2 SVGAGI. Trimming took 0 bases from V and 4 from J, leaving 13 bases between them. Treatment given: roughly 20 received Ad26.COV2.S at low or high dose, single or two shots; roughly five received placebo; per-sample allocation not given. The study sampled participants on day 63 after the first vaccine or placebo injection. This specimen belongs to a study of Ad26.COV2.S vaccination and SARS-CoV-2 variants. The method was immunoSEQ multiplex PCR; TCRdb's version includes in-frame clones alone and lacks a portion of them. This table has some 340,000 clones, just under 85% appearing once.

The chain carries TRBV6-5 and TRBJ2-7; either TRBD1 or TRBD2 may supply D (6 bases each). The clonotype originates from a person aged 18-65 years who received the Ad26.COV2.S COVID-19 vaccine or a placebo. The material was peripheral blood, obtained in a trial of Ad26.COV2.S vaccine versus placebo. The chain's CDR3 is CASSYSRTGAYEQYF. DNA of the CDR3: TGTGCCAGCAGTTACTCGCGGACGGGGGCTTACGAGCAGTACTTC.